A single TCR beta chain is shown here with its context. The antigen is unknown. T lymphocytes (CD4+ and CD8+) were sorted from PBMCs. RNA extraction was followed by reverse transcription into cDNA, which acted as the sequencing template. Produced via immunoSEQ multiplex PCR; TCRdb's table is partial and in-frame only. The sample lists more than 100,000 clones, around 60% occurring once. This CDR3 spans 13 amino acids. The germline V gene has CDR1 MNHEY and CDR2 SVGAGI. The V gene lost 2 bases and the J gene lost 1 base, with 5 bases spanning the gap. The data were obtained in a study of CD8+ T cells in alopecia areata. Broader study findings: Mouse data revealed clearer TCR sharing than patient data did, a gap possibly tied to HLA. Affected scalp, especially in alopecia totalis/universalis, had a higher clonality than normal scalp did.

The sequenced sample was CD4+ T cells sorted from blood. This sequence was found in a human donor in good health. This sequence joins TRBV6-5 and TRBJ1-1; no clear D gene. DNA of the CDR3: TGTGCCAGCAGTTACCAGGAGAACACTGAAGCTTTCTTT. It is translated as CASSYQENTEAFF.